This T cell receptor (beta chain) was identified in a study of tumor and adjacent non-tumor tissue in lung cancer. Whole-study results and caveats: TCR diversity was significantly greater in tumor than normal lung tissue. Normal lung showed higher cumulative top 100 clone frequency than tumor.

A modified ARM-PCR protocol with three rounds of nested PCR amplified TCRbeta. TCRdb fed the multiplex PCR reads into MiXCR, producing one record per CDR3 protein. The sample shows approximately 100,000 distinct CDR3 sequences, approximately 65% of them seen only once. Germline V CDR1 and CDR2: SGHTA, FQGTGA. The CDR3 is 14 residues long. The V gene end was trimmed by 10 bases and the J gene end by 3 bases; junction bases not matched to a gene: 10. Comments on this clonotype: What it recognizes is unknown.

This sample's RNA came from whole unsorted tissue. The normal lung tissue was taken more than 3 cm from the tumor edge. Sequenced material: distant non-tumor lung tissue. The sequence derives from a man aged 25-45 years with non-small cell lung cancer. The chain couples TRBV7-3 to TRBJ1-1, with TRBD1 identical over 8 bases. The CDR3 loop reads CANGRQGIDTEAFF. CDR3 bases: TGTGCCAACGGGAGACAGGGGATAGACACTGAAGCTTTCTTT.